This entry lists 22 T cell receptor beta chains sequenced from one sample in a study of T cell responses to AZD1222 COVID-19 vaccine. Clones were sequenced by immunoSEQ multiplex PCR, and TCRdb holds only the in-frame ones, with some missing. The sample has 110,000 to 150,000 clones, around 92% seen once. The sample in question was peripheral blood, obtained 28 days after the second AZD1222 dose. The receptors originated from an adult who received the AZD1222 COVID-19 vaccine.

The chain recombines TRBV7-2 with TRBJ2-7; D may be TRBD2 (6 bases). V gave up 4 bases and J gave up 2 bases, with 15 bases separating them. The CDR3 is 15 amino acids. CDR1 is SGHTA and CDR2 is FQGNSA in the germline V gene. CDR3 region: CASSSAGQATYEQYF. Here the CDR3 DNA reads TGTGCCAGCAGCTCGGCGGGGCAGGCGACCTACGAGCAGTACTTC.

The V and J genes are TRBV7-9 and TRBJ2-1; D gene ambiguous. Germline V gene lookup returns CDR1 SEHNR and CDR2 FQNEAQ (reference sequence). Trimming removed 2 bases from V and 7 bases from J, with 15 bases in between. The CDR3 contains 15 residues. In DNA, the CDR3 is TGTGCCAGCAGCTTATTGGACCCTAAATGGAATGAGCAGTTCTTC. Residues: CASSLLDPKWNEQFF.

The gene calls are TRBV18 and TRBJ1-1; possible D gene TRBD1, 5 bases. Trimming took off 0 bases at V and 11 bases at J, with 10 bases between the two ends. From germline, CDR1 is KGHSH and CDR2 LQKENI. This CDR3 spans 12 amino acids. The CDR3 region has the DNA TGTGCCAGCTCACCACCATCGGGGGGGGCTTTCTTT. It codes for CASSPPSGGAFF.

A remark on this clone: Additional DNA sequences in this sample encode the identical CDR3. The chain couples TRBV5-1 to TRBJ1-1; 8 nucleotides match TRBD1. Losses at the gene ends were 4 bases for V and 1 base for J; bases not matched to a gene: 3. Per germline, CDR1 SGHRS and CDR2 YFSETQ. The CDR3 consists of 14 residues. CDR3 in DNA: TGCGCCAGCAGCCCCGGGACAGGGAACACTGAAGCTTTCTTT. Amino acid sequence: CASSPGTGNTEAFF.

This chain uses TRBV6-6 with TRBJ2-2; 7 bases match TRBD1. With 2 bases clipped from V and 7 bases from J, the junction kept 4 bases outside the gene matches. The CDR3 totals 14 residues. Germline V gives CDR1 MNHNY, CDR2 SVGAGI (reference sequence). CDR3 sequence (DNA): TGTGCCAGCAGTTACGGGGGACAGATCGGGGAGCTGTTTTTT. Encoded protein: CASSYGGQIGELFF.

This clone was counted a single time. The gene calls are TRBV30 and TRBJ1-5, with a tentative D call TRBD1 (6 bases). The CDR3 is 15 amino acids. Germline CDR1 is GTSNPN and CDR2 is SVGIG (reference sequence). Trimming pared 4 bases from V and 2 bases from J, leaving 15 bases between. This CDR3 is CAWNQQGGGNQPQHF. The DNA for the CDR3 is TGTGCCTGGAACCAACAGGGTGGGGGCAATCAGCCCCAGCATTTT.

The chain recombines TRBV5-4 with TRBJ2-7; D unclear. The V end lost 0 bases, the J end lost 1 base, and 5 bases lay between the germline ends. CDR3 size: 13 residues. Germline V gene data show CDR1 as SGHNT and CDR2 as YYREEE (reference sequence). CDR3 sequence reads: CASSLVGSYEQYF. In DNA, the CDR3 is TGTGCCAGCAGCTTGGTAGGATCCTACGAGCAGTACTTC.

The CDR3: CASSLMDSTNYGYTF. CDR3 coding DNA: TGTGCCAGCAGCTTAATGGACAGTACTAACTATGGCTACACCTTC. The J gene is TRBJ1-2, the V gene TRBV7-9, with TRBD1 as a possible D gene (6 bases). The V end was cut by 2 bases, the J end by 0 bases, with 10 bases between. This CDR3 contains 15 residues. The germline V gene has CDR1 SEHNR and CDR2 FQNEAQ (reference sequence).

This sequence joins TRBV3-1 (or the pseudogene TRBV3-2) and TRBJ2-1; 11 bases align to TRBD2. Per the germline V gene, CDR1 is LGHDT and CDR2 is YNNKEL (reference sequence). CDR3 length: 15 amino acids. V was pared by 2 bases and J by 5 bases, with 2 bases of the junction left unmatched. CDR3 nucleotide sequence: TGTGCCAGCAGCCAAACTAGCGGGGGCCACAATGAGCAGTTCTTC. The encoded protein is CASSQTSGGHNEQFF.

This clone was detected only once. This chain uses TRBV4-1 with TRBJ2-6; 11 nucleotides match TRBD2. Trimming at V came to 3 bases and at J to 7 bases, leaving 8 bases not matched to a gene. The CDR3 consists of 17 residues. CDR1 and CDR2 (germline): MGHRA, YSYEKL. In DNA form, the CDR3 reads TGCGCCAGCAGCCACCCCGGGACTAGCGGTCTTGCCAACGTCCTGACTTTC. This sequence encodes CASSHPGTSGLANVLTF.

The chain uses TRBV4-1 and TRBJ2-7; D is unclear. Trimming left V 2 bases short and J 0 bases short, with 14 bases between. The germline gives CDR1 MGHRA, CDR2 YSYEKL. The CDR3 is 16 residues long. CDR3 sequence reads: CASSQSPTESSYEQYF. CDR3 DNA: TGCGCCAGCAGCCAATCCCCCACAGAGTCCTCCTACGAGCAGTACTTC.

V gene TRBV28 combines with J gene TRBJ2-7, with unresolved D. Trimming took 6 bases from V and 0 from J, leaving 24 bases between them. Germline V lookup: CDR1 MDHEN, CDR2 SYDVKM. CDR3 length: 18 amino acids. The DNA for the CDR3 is TGTGCCAGCAGCCTCAACCTTGCCCTTTTGGGCAGCTCCTACGAGCAGTACTTC. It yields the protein CASSLNLALLGSSYEQYF.

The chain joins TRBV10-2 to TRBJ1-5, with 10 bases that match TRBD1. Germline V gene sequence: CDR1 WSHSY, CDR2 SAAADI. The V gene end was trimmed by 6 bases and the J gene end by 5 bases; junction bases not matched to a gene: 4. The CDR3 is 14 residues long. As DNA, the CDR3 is TGCGCCAGCAGCGGGACAGGGGTGGATCAGCCCCAGCATTTT. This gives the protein CASSGTGVDQPQHF.

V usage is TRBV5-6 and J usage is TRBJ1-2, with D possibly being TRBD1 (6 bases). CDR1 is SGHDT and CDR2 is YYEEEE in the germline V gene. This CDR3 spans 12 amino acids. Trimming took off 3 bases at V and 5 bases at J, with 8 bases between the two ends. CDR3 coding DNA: TGTGCCAGCAGCTCAGGGGTATATGGCTACACCTTC. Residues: CASSSGVYGYTF. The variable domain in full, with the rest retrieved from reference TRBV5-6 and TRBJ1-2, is DAGVTQSPTHLIKTRGQQVTLRCSPKSGHDTVSWYQQALGQGPQFIFQYYEEEERQRGNFPDRFSGHQFPNYSSELNVNALLLGDSALYLCASSSGVYGYTFGSGTRLTVV.

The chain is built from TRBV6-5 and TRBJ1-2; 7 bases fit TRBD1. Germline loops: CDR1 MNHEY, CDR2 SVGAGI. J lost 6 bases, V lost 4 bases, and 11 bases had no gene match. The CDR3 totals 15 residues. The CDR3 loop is CASSSPDTGADGYTF. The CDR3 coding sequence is TGTGCCAGCAGTTCGCCTGATACAGGGGCGGATGGCTACACCTTC.

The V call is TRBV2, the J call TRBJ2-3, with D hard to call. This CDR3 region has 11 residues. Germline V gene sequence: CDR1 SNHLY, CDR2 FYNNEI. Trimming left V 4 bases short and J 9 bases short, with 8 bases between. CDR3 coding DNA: TGTGCCAGCAGTGGAATAGGGACGCAGTATTTT. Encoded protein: CASSGIGTQYF.

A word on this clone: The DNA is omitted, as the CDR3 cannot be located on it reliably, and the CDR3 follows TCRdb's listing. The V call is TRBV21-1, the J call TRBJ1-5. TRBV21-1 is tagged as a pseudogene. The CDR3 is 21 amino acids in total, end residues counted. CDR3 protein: CASSKVGPGAQAGVGNQPQHF.

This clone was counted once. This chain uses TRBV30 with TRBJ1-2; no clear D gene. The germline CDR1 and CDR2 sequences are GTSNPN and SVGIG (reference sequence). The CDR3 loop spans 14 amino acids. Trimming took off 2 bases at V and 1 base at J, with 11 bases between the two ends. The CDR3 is CAWSPLRLNYGYTF. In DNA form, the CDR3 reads TGTGCCTGGAGTCCTCTCCGCCTTAACTATGGCTACACCTTC. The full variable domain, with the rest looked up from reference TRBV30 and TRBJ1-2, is SQTIHQWPATLVQPVGSPLSLECTVEGTSNPNLYWYRQAAGRGLQLLFYSVGIGQISSEVPQNLSASRPQDRQFILSSKKLLLSDSGFYLCAWSPLRLNYGYTFGSGTRLTVV.

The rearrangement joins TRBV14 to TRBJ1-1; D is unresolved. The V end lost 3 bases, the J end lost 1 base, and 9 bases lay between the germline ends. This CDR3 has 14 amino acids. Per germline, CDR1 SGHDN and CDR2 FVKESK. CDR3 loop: CASSHVGPNTEAFF. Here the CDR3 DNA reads TGTGCCAGCAGCCACGTAGGGCCGAACACTGAAGCTTTCTTT.

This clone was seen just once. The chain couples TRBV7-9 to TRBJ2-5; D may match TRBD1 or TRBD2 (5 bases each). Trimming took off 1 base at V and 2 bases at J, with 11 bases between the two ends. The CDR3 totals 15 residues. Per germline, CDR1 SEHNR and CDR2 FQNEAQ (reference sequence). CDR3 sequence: CASSLGGDPQETQYF. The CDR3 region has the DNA TGTGCCAGCAGCTTAGGAGGGGACCCACAAGAGACCCAGTACTTC.

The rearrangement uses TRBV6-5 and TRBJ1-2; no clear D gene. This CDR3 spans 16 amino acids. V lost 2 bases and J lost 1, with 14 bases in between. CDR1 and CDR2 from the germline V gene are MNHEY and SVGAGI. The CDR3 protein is CASSYKGRTVNYGYTF. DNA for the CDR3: TGTGCCAGCAGTTACAAGGGCAGGACGGTTAACTATGGCTACACCTTC.

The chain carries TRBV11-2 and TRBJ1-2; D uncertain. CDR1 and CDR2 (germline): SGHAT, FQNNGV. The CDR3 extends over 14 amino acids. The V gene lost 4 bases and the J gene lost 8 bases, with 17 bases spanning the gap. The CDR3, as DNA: TGTGCCAGCAGCTCCCACTATCTGCCGGGGGGCTACACCTTC. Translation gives CASSSHYLPGGYTF. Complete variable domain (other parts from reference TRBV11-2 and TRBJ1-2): EAGVAQSPRYKIIEKRQSVAFWCNPISGHATLYWYQQILGQGPKLLIQFQNNGVVDDSQLPKDRFSAERLKGVDSTLKIQPAKLEDSAVYLCASSSHYLPGGYTFGSGTRLTVV.